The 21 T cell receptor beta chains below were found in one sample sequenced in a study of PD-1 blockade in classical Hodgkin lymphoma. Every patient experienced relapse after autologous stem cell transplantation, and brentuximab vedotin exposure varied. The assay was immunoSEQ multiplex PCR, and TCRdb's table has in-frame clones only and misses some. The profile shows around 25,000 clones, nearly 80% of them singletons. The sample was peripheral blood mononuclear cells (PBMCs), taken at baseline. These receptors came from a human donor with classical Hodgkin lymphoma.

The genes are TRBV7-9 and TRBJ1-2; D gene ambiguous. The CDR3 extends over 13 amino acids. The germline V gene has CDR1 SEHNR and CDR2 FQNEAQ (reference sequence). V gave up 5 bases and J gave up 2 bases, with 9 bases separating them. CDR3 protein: CASSPHRNYGYTF. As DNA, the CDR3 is TGTGCCAGCAGCCCGCATAGGAACTATGGCTACACCTTC.

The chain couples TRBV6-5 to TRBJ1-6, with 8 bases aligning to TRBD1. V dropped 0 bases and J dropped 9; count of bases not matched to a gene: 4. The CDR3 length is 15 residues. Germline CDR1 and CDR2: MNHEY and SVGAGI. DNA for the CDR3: TGTGCCAGCAGTTACTCGGACAGGGTTGGTTCACCCCTCCACTTT. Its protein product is CASSYSDRVGSPLHF.

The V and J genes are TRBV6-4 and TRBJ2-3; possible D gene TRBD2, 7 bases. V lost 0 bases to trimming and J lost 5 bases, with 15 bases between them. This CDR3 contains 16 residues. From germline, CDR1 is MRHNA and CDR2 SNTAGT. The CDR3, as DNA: TGTGCCAGCAGTGACTCGACTGGGGGGGCCGTAGATACGCAGTATTTT. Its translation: CASSDSTGGAVDTQYF.

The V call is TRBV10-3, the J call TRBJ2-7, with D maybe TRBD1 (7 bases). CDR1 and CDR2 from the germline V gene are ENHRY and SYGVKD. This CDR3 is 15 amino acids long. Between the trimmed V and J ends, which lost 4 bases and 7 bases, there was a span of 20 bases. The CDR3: CAISANAGQMEEQYF. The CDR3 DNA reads TGTGCCATCAGTGCGAACGCGGGACAGATGGAAGAGCAGTACTTC.

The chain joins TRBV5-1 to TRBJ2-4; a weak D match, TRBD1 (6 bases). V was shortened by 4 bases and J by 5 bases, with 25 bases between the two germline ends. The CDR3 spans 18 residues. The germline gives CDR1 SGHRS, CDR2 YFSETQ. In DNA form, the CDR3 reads TGCGCCAGCAGCCTAACACACCAGTCGGCAGGGGATCAAAACATTCAGTACTTC. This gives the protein CASSLTHQSAGDQNIQYF. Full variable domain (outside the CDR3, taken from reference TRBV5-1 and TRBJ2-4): KAGVTQTPRYLIKTRGQQVTLSCSPISGHRSVSWYQQTPGQGLQFLFEYFSETQRNKGNFPGRFSGRQFSNSRSEMNVSTLELGDSALYLCASSLTHQSAGDQNIQYFGAGTRLSVL.

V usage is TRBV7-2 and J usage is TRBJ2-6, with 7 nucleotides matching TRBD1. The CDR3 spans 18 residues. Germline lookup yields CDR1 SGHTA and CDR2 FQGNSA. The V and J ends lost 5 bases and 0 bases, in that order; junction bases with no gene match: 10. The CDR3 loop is CASSPGQAPFSGANVLTF. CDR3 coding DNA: TGTGCCAGCAGCCCCGGACAGGCTCCCTTCTCTGGGGCCAACGTCCTGACTTTC.

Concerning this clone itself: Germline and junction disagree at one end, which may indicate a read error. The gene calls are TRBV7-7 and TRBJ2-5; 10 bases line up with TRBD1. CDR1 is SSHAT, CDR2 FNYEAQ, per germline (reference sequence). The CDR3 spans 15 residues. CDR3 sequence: CASSSRQGARETQYF. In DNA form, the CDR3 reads TGTGCTAGCAGCTCTCGACAGGGGGCGAGGGAGACCCAGTACTTC.

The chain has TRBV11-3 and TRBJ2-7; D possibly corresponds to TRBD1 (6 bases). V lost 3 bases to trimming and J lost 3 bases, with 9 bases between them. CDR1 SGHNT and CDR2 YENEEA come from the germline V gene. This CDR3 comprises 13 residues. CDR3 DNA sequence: TGTGCCAGCAGCTTTAACAGGGACTACGAGCAGTACTTC. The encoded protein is CASSFNRDYEQYF.

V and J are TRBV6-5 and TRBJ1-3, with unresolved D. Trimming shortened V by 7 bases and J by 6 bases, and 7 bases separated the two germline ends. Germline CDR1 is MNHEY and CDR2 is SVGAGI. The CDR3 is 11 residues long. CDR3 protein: CASILENTIYF. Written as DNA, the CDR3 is TGTGCCAGCATACTAGAAAACACCATATATTTT.

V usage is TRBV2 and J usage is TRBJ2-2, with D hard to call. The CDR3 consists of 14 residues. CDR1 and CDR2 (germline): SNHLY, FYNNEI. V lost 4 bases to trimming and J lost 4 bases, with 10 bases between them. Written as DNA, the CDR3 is TGTGCCAGCAGTGCTGACTGGCCCACCGGGGAGCTGTTTTTT. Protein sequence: CASSADWPTGELFF. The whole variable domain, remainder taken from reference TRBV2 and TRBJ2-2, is EPEVTQTPSHQVTQMGQEVILRCVPISNHLYFYWYRQILGQKVEFLVSFYNNEISEKSEIFDDQFSVERPDGSNFTLKIRSTKLEDSAMYFCASSADWPTGELFFGEGSRLTVL.

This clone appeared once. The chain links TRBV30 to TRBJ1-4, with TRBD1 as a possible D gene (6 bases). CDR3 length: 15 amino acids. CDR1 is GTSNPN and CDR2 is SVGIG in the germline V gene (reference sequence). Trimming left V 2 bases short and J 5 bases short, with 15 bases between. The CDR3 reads CAWSTPNRVNEKLFF. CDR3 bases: TGTGCCTGGAGTACCCCGAACAGGGTGAATGAAAAACTGTTTTTT.

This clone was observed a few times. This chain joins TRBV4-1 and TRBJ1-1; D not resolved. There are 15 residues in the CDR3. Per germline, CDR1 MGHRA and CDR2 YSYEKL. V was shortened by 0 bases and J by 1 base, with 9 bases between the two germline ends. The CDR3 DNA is TGCGCCAGCAGCCAAGATTATAACAGGAACACTGAAGCTTTCTTT. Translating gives CASSQDYNRNTEAFF.

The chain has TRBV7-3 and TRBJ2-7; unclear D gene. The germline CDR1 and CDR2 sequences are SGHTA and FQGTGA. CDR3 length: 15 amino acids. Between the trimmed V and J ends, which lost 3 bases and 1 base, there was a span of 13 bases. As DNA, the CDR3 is TGTGCCAGCAGCTTGGGTCCAACCCGTTCCTACGAGCAGTACTTC. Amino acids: CASSLGPTRSYEQYF.

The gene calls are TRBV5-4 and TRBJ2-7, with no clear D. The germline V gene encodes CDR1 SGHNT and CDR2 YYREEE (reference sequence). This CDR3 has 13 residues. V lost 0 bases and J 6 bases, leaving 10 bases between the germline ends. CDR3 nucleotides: TGTGCCAGCAGCTTGGTAGTGGATGGCGAGCAGTACTTC. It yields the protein CASSLVVDGEQYF.

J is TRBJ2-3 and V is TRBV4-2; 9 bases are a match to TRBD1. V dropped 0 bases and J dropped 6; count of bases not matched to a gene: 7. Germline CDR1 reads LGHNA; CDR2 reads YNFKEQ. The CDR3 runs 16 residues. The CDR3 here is CASSQEGGQGYDTQYF. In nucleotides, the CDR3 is TGTGCCAGCAGCCAAGAAGGGGGACAGGGTTATGATACGCAGTATTTT.

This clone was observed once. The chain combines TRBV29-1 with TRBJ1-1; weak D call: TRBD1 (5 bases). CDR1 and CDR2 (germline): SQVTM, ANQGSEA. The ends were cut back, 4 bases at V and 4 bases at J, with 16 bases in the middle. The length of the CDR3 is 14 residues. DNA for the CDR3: TGCAGCGTTGGATCCCGGTCCGGGACCACTGAAGCTTTCTTT. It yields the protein CSVGSRSGTTEAFF.

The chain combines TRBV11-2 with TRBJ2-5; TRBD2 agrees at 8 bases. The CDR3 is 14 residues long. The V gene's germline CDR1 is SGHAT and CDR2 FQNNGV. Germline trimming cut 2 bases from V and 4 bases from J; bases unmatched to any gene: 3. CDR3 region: CASSLISGGETQYF. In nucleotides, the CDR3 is TGTGCCAGCAGCTTAATAAGCGGGGGAGAGACCCAGTACTTC.

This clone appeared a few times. The CDR3 loop is CASSSPDGSNYGYTF. The CDR3, as DNA: TGTGCCAGCAGTTCCCCGGACGGGAGTAACTATGGCTACACCTTC. V usage is TRBV27 and J usage is TRBJ1-2; D gene uncertain. V gave up 4 bases and J gave up 1 base, with 13 bases separating them. The CDR3 runs to 15 residues. Germline CDR1 and CDR2: MNHEY and SMNVEV (reference sequence).

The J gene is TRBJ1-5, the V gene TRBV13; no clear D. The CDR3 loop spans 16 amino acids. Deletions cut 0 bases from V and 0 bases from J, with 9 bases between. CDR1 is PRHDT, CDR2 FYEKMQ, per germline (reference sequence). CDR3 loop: CASSLGRTLSNQPQHF. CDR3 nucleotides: TGTGCCAGCAGCTTAGGGCGGACCCTTAGCAATCAGCCCCAGCATTTT.

The CDR3 coding sequence is TGTGCCACCAGCAGAGATGCAGCGGGGGGCCCCCGGGACCAAGAGACCCAGTACTTC. It is translated as CATSRDAAGGPRDQETQYF. The chain joins TRBV15 to TRBJ2-5, with 9 nucleotides matching TRBD2. There are 19 residues in the CDR3. Germline trimming cut 0 bases from V and 0 bases from J; bases unmatched to any gene: 11. Per the germline V gene, CDR1 is LNHNV and CDR2 is YYDKDF (reference sequence).

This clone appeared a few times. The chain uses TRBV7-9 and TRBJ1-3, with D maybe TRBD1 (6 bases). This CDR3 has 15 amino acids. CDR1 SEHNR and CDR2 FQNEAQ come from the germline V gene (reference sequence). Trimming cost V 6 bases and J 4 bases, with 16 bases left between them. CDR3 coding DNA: TGTGCCAGCAGTTACACAGGGTCGGGCGGAAACACCATATATTTT. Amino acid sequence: CASSYTGSGGNTIYF.